These T cell receptor beta chains were read from a single sample in a study of Graves' ophthalmopathy and Graves' hyperthyroidism. In TCRdb, the multiplex PCR reads were re-called with MiXCR into one record per CDR3 protein. The table has approximately 640,000 distinct CDR3 sequences, about 41% seen once. The sample consisted of peripheral blood. These receptors all stem from an adult man with Graves' ophthalmopathy. CDR3s include the opening cysteine and the closing phenylalanine or tryptophan. A D gene is named only where the DNA matches it firmly. Clone size is stated in some rows and not others, as once, few, many or a class when expanded.

>15|TRBJ2-7|NA|TRBV7-9|NA
CASGANHDSSYEQYF
TGTGCCAGCGGGGCGAACCATGACAGTTCCTACGAGCAGTACTTC
>14|TRBJ1-3|many|TRBV5-1|NA
CASSFGQPGNTIYF
TGCGCCAGCAGCTTCGGGCAGCCTGGAAACACCATATATTTT
>13|TRBJ2-7|once|TRBV20-1|NA
CSAPRTPDHEQYF
TGCAGTGCGCCAAGGACCCCGGACCATGAGCAGTACTTC
>14|TRBJ2-7|NA|TRBV19|NA
CASSINSGSYEQYF
TGTGCCAGTAGTATTAACTCCGGGTCCTACGAGCAGTACTTC
>15|TRBJ2-3|NA|TRBV25-1|TRBD2
CASSGGTGGPDTQYF
TGTGCCAGCAGCGGTGGTACGGGAGGGCCCGATACGCAGTATTTT
>14|TRBJ2-7|NA|TRBV6-5|NA
CASSSGTGLHEQYF
TGTGCCAGCAGTTCCGGGACGGGGCTCCACGAGCAGTACTTC
>14|TRBJ2-1|once|TRBV25-1|NA
CASSESTGPTSQFF
TGTGCCAGCAGTGAGTCGACTGGTCCTACGTCCCAGTTCTTC
>14|TRBJ1-2|many|TRBV5-5|NA
CASSHLDGGHGYTF
TGTGCCAGCAGCCATCTGGACGGGGGGCATGGCTACACCTTC
>19|TRBJ2-5|few|TRBV4-2|TRBD2
CASSQTGTSGGAPQETQYF
TGTGCCAGCAGCCAAACCGGGACTAGCGGGGGAGCCCCCCAAGAGACCCAGTACTTC
>15|TRBJ1-1|many|TRBV10-3|NA
CAIRGERDLHFEAFF
TGTGCCATCAGGGGGGAACGGGACCTTCATTTTGAAGCTTTCTTT
>16|TRBJ1-4|NA|TRBV25-1|NA
CASMTSSRARGEKLFF
TGTGCCAGCATGACGTCGTCCAGGGCCAGGGGTGAAAAACTGTTTTTT
>14|TRBJ2-7|NA|TRBV24-1|TRBD2
CATLGTSGSYGQYF
TGTGCCACGTTGGGGACTAGCGGGAGTTACGGGCAGTACTTC
>14|TRBJ2-7|many|TRBV4-1|NA
CASSPPGRSYEQYF
TGTGCCAGCAGCCCTCCGGGACGGTCCTACGAGCAGTACTTC
>12|TRBJ2-6|NA|TRBV29-1|NA
CSVEDLRYTEAF
TGCAGCGTTGAAGACTTGAGGTACACTGAAGCTTTC
>15|TRBJ1-1|once|TRBV7-9|NA
CAWSVSSTGNTEAFF
TGTGCCTGGAGTGTATCCTCGACGGGGAACACTGAAGCTTTCTTT
>13|TRBJ2-7|many|TRBV2|TRBD2
CATQTSGLYEQYF
TGTGCCACCCAGACTAGCGGCCTCTACGAGCAGTACTTC
>12|TRBJ2-2|NA|TRBV29-1|TRBD2
CSPGGNTGELFF
TGCAGCCCGGGGGGGAACACCGGGGAGCTGTTTTTT
>15|TRBJ1-6|many|TRBV9|NA
CASSQTGTPNSPLHF
TGTGCCAGCAGTCAAACCGGGACCCCTAATTCACCCCTCCACTTT
>15|TRBJ2-7|NA|TRBV4-3|NA
CASSQDSGMSYEQYF
TGCGCCAGCAGCCAAGATTCAGGGATGAGCTACGAGCAGTACTTC
>14|TRBJ1-2|many|TRBV9|NA
CASSATGLLGGYTF
TGTGCCAGCTCGGCGACAGGCCTTCTGGGTGGCTACACCTTC
>13|TRBJ2-7|many|TRBV20-1|NA
CSARGTHSYEQYF
TGCAGTGCTAGAGGGACTCACTCCTACGAGCAGTACTTC
>13|TRBJ2-2|many|TRBV10-3|NA
CASFGLGAGELFF
TGTGCCAGCTTTGGGCTTGGGGCCGGGGAGCTGTTTTTT
>16|TRBJ1-1|few|TRBV19|TRBD1
CASSSTGLRGYTEAFF
TGTGCCAGCTCATCGACGGGTCTCAGGGGGTACACTGAAGCTTTCTTT
>12|TRBJ1-3|NA|TRBV20-1|TRBD1
CSVGQGGNTIYF
TGCAGTGTTGGACAGGGTGGAAACACCATATATTTT
>17|TRBJ2-7|NA|TRBV2|NA
CASSNRDVQLNSYEQYF
TGTGCCAGCAGTAACCGGGACGTCCAACTGAACTCCTACGAGCAGTACTTC
>17|TRBJ2-7|many|TRBV7-3|NA
CASSLTGRSGSSYEQYF
TGTGCCAGCAGCTTAACAGGTCGCAGCGGTAGCTCCTACGAGCAGTACTTC
>14|TRBJ2-5|NA|TRBV25-1|TRBD2
CASKGTSVQETQYF
TGTGCCAGCAAGGGGACTAGCGTCCAAGAGACCCAGTACTTC
>13|TRBJ1-2|NA|TRBV12-3/TRBV12-4|TRBD1
CASRTTGAGGYTF
TGTGCCAGCAGGACGACAGGGGCGGGCGGCTACACCTTC
>16|TRBJ1-2|NA|TRBV4-1|NA
CASSHMTGYANYGYTF
TGCGCCAGCAGCCATATGACAGGATACGCTAACTATGGCTACACCTTC
>14|TRBJ1-6|many|TRBV20-1|TRBD1
CSAQEGQHNSPLHF
TGCAGTGCTCAAGAGGGACAGCATAATTCACCCCTCCACTTT
>15|TRBJ2-1|many|TRBV29-1|TRBD2
CSVETSGSPWNEQFF
TGCAGCGTTGAGACTAGCGGGAGCCCCTGGAATGAGCAGTTCTTC
>13|TRBJ1-2|few|TRBV6-5|NA
CASSGRQSYGYTF
TGTGCCAGCAGTGGAAGACAGAGCTATGGCTACACCTTC
>13|TRBJ1-2|NA|TRBV7-2|NA
CASSLQGTSGYTF
TGTGCCAGCAGCTTACAGGGGACTTCGGGCTACACCTTC
>16|TRBJ1-1|NA|TRBV2|TRBD1
CASQRGGQGRTTEAFF
TGTGCCAGCCAACGTGGGGGACAGGGAAGGACCACTGAAGCTTTCTTT
>15|TRBJ2-7|many|TRBV6-5|TRBD2
CASSYSGLAGYEQYF
TGTGCCAGCAGTTACTCGGGACTAGCGGGTTACGAGCAGTACTTC
>17|TRBJ1-3|NA|TRBV12-3/TRBV12-4|TRBD1
CASSLASTGGDGNTIYF
TGTGCCAGCAGTTTAGCCTCAACAGGGGGCGATGGAAACACCATATATTTT
>14|TRBJ2-7|many|TRBV5-4|TRBD1
CASSPGTGGGEQYF
TGTGCCAGCAGCCCCGGGACAGGGGGGGGCGAGCAGTACTTC
>12|TRBJ1-1|many|TRBV2|NA
CASSEYRTEAFF
TGTGCCAGCAGTGAATATAGGACAGAAGCTTTCTTT
>14|TRBJ1-1|NA|TRBV29-1|NA
CSSPKDSFHTEAFF
TGCAGCTCACCCAAAGACAGTTTTCACACTGAAGCTTTCTTT
>16|TRBJ1-1|few|TRBV5-1|TRBD1
CASSLGDRARNTEAFF
TGCGCCAGCAGCTTGGGCGACAGGGCTAGAAACACTGAAGCTTTCTTT
>13|TRBJ1-5|NA|TRBV2|NA
CASFGDINQPQHF
TGTGCCAGCTTCGGGGACATTAATCAGCCCCAGCATTTT
>16|TRBJ2-2|few|TRBV6-1|TRBD2
CASSDSTGLHTGELFF
TGTGCCAGCAGTGACTCCACGGGACTACACACCGGGGAGCTGTTTTTT
>16|TRBJ1-4|many|TRBV5-1|NA
CASSFGQTTTNEKLFF
TGCGCCAGCAGCTTCGGACAAACTACAACTAATGAAAAACTGTTTTTT
>16|TRBJ2-5|NA|TRBV24-1|NA
CATSGEAERRTDTQYF
TGTGCCACCAGTGGCGAGGCGGAGCGGCGGACAGATACGCAGTACTTC